The present T cell receptor beta chain was sequenced within a study of control samples from healthy donors and cancer patients. Some clones are missing from TCRdb's copy, which holds only in-frame ones; the method was immunoSEQ multiplex PCR. The repertoire holds about 160,000 clones, with 90% to 95% as singletons. V lost 2 bases and J lost 0, with 10 bases in between. This CDR3 is built from 15 residues. The germline V gene encodes CDR1 SGHRS and CDR2 YFSETQ. Sequencing was performed on blood. This TCR was sampled from a woman in her thirties or forties in good health. V and J are TRBV5-1 and TRBJ2-3; D possibly corresponds to TRBD2 (6 bases). CDR3 sequence: CASSFSGASTDTQYF. The CDR3 DNA sequence: TGCGCCAGCAGCTTTAGCGGAGCTAGCACAGATACGCAGTATTTT.